This passage covers 27 T cell receptor beta chains from one sample sequenced in a study of blood T cells in healthy people across ages. Sample-barcoded 5' priming and a J-beta primer mix drove a second PCR of roughly 7 to 11 cycles. Each CDR3 protein gets one entry after TCRdb re-called the 5' RACE reads with MiXCR. Here the sample spans around 1.1 million distinct CDR3 sequences, 35% to 45% being singletons. Input material: blood. These TCRs come from a man between 18 and 35 years old in good health.

This clonotype has ten or more counts. The chain links TRBV24-1 to TRBJ2-1; the D gene is possibly TRBD2 (5 bases). Between the trimmed V and J ends, which lost 1 base and 7 bases, there was a span of 7 bases. The germline CDR1 and CDR2 sequences are KGHDR and SFDVKD. This CDR3 is 13 amino acids long. The CDR3 nucleotides read TGTGCCACCAGTGATTTCGGCGGGAATGAGCAGTTCTTC. Its protein is CATSDFGGNEQFF.

The chain has TRBV4-2 and TRBJ1-6, with 8 bases lining up with TRBD1. V dropped 2 bases and J dropped 9; count of bases not matched to a gene: 6. CDR1 is LGHNA, CDR2 YNFKEQ, per germline. The length of the CDR3 is 15 residues. Written as DNA, the CDR3 is TGTGCCAGCAGCCAAAAGACAGGGGAAGGTTCACCCCTCCACTTT. Translation: CASSQKTGEGSPLHF.

This clonotype appeared a few times. The chain uses TRBV7-8 and TRBJ2-1; 11 bases fit TRBD2. The CDR3 has 17 amino acids. Looked up from germline, CDR1 is SGHVS and CDR2 is FQNEAQ. V lost 5 bases to trimming and J lost 2 bases; unmatched junction nucleotides: 8. The CDR3 DNA is TGTGCCAGCAGCCGGTTTAGCGGGGGGGTTACCTACAATGAGCAGTTCTTC. It is translated as CASSRFSGGVTYNEQFF.

V gene TRBV30 combines with J gene TRBJ2-7; no definite D call. Germline CDR1 is GTSNPN and CDR2 is SVGIG (reference sequence). CDR3 size: 15 residues. Between the trimmed V and J ends, which lost 0 bases and 7 bases, there was a span of 19 bases. The CDR3 nucleotides read TGTGCCTGGAGTGTACGGTCACCCGGTGACAATGAGCAGTACTTC. As protein: CAWSVRSPGDNEQYF.

The DNA of the CDR3 is TGTGCCCTTAGGGGAGCTAACTATGGCTACACCTTC. This sequence encodes CALRGANYGYTF. The chain employs TRBV7-9 and TRBJ1-2; the D gene is possibly TRBD1 (5 bases). CDR3 length: 12 amino acids. Germline V gene sequence: CDR1 SEHNR, CDR2 FQNEAQ (reference sequence). V shed 11 bases and J shed 0 bases, with 10 bases lying between them.

Details on this clonotype: Being one base from a much bigger clone, this may be a read error. This chain uses TRBV29-1 with TRBJ2-1; D unclear. CDR3 length equals 13 residues. V lost 4 bases, J lost 10 bases, and 17 bases lay in between. Germline CDR1 reads SQVTM; CDR2 reads ANQGSEA. CDR3 bases: TGCAGCGTTGCCAGGCGAATCTCGGACGAGCAGTTCTTC. It translates to CSVARRISDEQFF.

This clonotype was seen repeatedly, ten times or more. This chain joins TRBV6-1 and TRBJ2-7, with D hard to call. Trimming stripped 7 bases from V and 3 bases from J, with 7 bases between. The CDR3 loop spans 11 amino acids. Per the germline V gene, CDR1 is MNHNS and CDR2 is SASEGT. The CDR3 loop reads CASTRNYEQYF. CDR3 DNA sequence: TGTGCCAGCACCAGAAACTACGAGCAGTACTTC.

V usage is TRBV20-1 and J usage is TRBJ1-4; TRBD1 matches 8 bases. Per the germline V gene, CDR1 is DFQATT and CDR2 is SNEGSKA (reference sequence). V trimming: 0 bases; J trimming: 4 bases; junction bases outside the gene matches: 4. This CDR3 has 15 amino acids. CDR3 DNA: TGCAGTGCTAGAGATCAGGGGGCAGATAATGAAAAACTGTTTTTT. It translates to CSARDQGADNEKLFF.

The sample holds a few counts of this clonotype. The V gene is TRBV4-1, the J gene TRBJ2-1; a weak D match, TRBD1 (5 bases). Trimming left V 3 bases short and J 2 bases short, with 17 bases between. Germline V CDR1 and CDR2: MGHRA, YSYEKL. The CDR3 runs to 17 residues. Here the CDR3 DNA reads TGCGCCAGCAGCCACTTAAAACTACGCAGGGCCTACAATGAGCAGTTCTTC. It encodes CASSHLKLRRAYNEQFF.

Of note for this clonotype: Just one base apart from a much larger clone, this may be a read error. This chain connects TRBV7-9 to TRBJ2-5, with D perhaps TRBD2 (5 bases). Germline CDR1 and CDR2: SEHNR and FQNEAQ (reference sequence). Between the trimmed V and J ends, which lost 1 base and 5 bases, there was a span of 11 bases. The CDR3 is made up of 14 amino acids. In DNA form, the CDR3 reads TGTGCCAGCAGCTTAGGTGAGGGTCAGGAGACCCAGTACTTC. It yields the protein CASSLGEGQETQYF.

The rearrangement uses TRBV27 and TRBJ2-7, with unresolved D. The length of the CDR3 is 15 residues. Germline V gene sequence: CDR1 MNHEY, CDR2 SMNVEV (reference sequence). The V end was cut by 2 bases, the J end by 1 base, with 12 bases between. The CDR3 bases are TGTGCCAGCAGTTTAACGGCAGGAAGTTCCTACGAGCAGTACTTC. Its protein is CASSLTAGSSYEQYF.

The chain links TRBV20-1 to TRBJ2-5, with 11 bases lining up with TRBD2. The CDR3 totals 14 residues. Unmatched junction bases numbered 5, after V lost 7 bases and J lost 1 base. In germline, CDR1 is DFQATT, CDR2 SNEGSKA (reference sequence). The CDR3 spells CSVPGLAGQETQYF. The CDR3 DNA reads TGCAGTGTTCCCGGACTAGCGGGCCAAGAGACCCAGTACTTC.

This clonotype appeared many times. This chain links TRBV5-1 with TRBJ1-5, with 7 bases lining up with TRBD1. V lost 0 bases and J lost 3; bases outside the gene matches: 3. CDR3 length equals 15 residues. Germline CDR1 is SGHRS and CDR2 is YFSETQ. CDR3 protein: CASSLEGQFNQPQHF. CDR3 in DNA: TGCGCCAGCAGCTTGGAGGGACAGTTCAATCAGCCCCAGCATTTT.

This clonotype has a count of ten or more. The chain is built from TRBV29-1 and TRBJ2-1, with a tentative D call TRBD2 (5 bases). Germline V gene sequence: CDR1 SQVTM, CDR2 ANQGSEA. V lost 6 bases, J lost 10 bases, and 16 bases lay in between. The CDR3 loop spans 12 amino acids. The CDR3 nucleotides read TGCAGCGTGAATAGCGACGAATGGGAGCAGTTCTTC. It encodes CSVNSDEWEQFF.

In this sample, this clonotype turned up a few times. The rearrangement uses TRBV5-1 and TRBJ2-3; TRBD1 or TRBD2 may be the D gene (5 bases each). Trimming removed 0 bases at V and 5 bases at J, with 13 bases between. Germline CDR1 and CDR2: SGHRS and YFSETQ. This CDR3 is 15 amino acids long. CDR3: CASSLDWGSGDTQYF. The CDR3 nucleotides are TGCGCCAGCAGCTTGGATTGGGGGAGTGGAGATACGCAGTATTTT.

To note about this clonotype: Being one base from a much bigger clone, this may be a read error. The V gene is TRBV10-3, the J gene TRBJ1-2; no clear D. The CDR3 spans 13 residues. CDR1 is ENHRY and CDR2 is SYGVKD in the germline V gene. The CDR3: CALSDLASNGYTF. The DNA of the CDR3 is TGTGCCCTCAGTGATTTGGCATCGAATGGCTACACCTTC.

V usage is TRBV29-1 and J usage is TRBJ2-1, with 10 bases fitting TRBD2. The J call may be incorrect, as the DNA end agrees better with TRBJ2-7. CDR3 length equals 13 residues. Germline CDR1 SQVTM, CDR2 ANQGSEA. CDR3 sequence reads: CSVATSGDNEQYF. CDR3 nucleotides: TGCAGCGTTGCTACTAGCGGGGACAATGAGCAGTACTTC.

This clonotype occurred many times. The chain links TRBV29-1 to TRBJ2-1; D is uncertain. Deletions cut 3 bases from V and 5 bases from J, with 8 bases between. The CDR3 loop spans 12 amino acids. Per the germline V gene, CDR1 is SQVTM and CDR2 is ANQGSEA. The CDR3 nucleotides read TGCAGCGTTGACCTATCGGACAATGAGCAGTTCTTC. Protein sequence: CSVDLSDNEQFF.

V is TRBV27 and J is TRBJ2-7; the D gene is possibly TRBD2 (6 bases). There are 13 residues in the CDR3. Trimming removed 6 bases from V and 7 bases from J, with 16 bases in between. Germline V lookup: CDR1 MNHEY, CDR2 SMNVEV (reference sequence). CDR3 residues: CASSPGLLLEQYF. The CDR3 DNA reads TGTGCCAGCAGCCCGGGACTCCTCCTAGAGCAGTACTTC.

The chain recombines TRBV2 with TRBJ2-2; a weak D match, TRBD2 (5 bases). CDR3 length equals 15 residues. V was pared by 7 bases and J by 1 base, with 13 bases between. Germline V CDR1 and CDR2: SNHLY, FYNNEI. The CDR3 DNA follows: TGTGCCAGCACCCCGGGAATCAGGAACACCGGGGAGCTGTTTTTT. Translation: CASTPGIRNTGELFF.

This clonotype was seen ten or more times. This chain links TRBV20-1 with TRBJ2-3; either TRBD1 or TRBD2 may fit D (5 bases each). In germline, CDR1 is DFQATT, CDR2 SNEGSKA (reference sequence). With 3 bases removed from V and 1 base from J, the gap between germline ends came to 5 bases. The CDR3 runs to 12 residues. CDR3 region: CSARGRTDTQYF. The CDR3 nucleotides read TGCAGTGCTAGGGGACGCACAGATACGCAGTATTTT.

This sequence joins TRBV7-9 and TRBJ2-1; possibly TRBD1 or TRBD2 for D (5 bases each). The J call is uncertain, as TRBJ2-7 better fits the DNA end. Germline CDR1 is SEHNR and CDR2 is FQNEAQ (reference sequence). The CDR3 contains 15 residues. This CDR3 reads CASSPGPNSYNEQYF. CDR3 bases: TGTGCCAGCAGTCCGGGACCGAACTCCTACAATGAGCAGTACTTC.

This clonotype was seen many times. The rearrangement joins TRBV4-1 to TRBJ1-2, with a possible D match to TRBD1 (6 bases). Trimming removed 2 bases from V and 1 base from J, with 14 bases in between. The CDR3 contains 16 residues. Germline V gene data show CDR1 as MGHRA and CDR2 as YSYEKL. CDR3 sequence reads: CASSQLFTGNNYGYTF. Here the CDR3 DNA reads TGCGCCAGCAGCCAACTGTTTACAGGGAATAACTATGGCTACACCTTC.

This clonotype showed up just a few times. This chain uses TRBV20-1 with TRBJ2-5; D possibly matches TRBD1 or TRBD2 (5 bases each). Germline CDR1 DFQATT, CDR2 SNEGSKA (reference sequence). The germline V and J ends were trimmed by 6 bases and 3 bases, with 11 bases remaining between them. The CDR3 has 12 amino acids. This CDR3 is CSARQGEETQYF. Written as DNA, the CDR3 is TGCAGTGCCAGGCAGGGAGAAGAGACCCAGTACTTC.

This clonotype was seen only a few times. The chain links TRBV7-2 to TRBJ1-6; 7 positions agree with TRBD1. Germline V CDR1 and CDR2: SGHTA, FQGNSA. The CDR3 runs to 16 residues. Losses at the gene ends were 1 base for V and 7 bases for J; bases not matched to a gene: 7. CDR3 sequence (DNA): TGTGCCAGCAGCTTAGGAACGACAGGGCCGAATTCACCCCTCCACTTT. It codes for CASSLGTTGPNSPLHF.

Details on this clonotype: A single base separates this from a much larger clone, so it may be a read error. The genes are TRBV29-1 and TRBJ1-2; TRBD1 aligns across 8 bases. Germline V gene sequence: CDR1 SQVTM, CDR2 ANQGSEA. This CDR3 contains 13 residues. The CDR3 nucleotides are TGCAACGCCCAGGGGGCAGAGGTCTATGGCTACACCTTC. It codes for CNAQGAEVYGYTF.

This sequence joins TRBV5-1 and TRBJ2-2; weak D call: TRBD1 (6 bases). Germline V gene lookup returns CDR1 SGHRS and CDR2 YFSETQ. Between the trimmed V and J ends, which lost 8 bases and 6 bases, there was a span of 11 bases. The CDR3 totals 12 residues. The CDR3 sequence: CASEGGPGELFF. The DNA for the CDR3 is TGCGCCAGTGAAGGGGGTCCCGGGGAGCTGTTTTTT.